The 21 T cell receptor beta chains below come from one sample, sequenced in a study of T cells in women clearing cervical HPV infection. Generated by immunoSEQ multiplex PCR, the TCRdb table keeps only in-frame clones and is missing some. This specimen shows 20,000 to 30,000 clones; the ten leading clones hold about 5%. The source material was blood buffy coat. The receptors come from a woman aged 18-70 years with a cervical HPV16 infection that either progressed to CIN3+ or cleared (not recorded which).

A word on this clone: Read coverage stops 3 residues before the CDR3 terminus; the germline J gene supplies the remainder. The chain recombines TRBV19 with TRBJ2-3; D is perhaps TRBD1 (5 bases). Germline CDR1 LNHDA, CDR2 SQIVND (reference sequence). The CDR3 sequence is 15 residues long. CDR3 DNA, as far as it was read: TGTGCCAGTATTTCGGACCCAGGGCCCGGTCAGCCG. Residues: CASISDPGPGQP. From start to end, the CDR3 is CASISDPGPGQPQYF.

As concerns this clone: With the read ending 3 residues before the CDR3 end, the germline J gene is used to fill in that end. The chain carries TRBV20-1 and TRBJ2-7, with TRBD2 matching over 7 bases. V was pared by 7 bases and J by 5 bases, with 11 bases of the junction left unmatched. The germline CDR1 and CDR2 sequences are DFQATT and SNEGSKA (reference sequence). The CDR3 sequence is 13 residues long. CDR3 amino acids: CSVPPGGRNEQYF. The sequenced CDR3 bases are TGCAGTGTCCCCCCGGGGGGTAGGAACGAG.

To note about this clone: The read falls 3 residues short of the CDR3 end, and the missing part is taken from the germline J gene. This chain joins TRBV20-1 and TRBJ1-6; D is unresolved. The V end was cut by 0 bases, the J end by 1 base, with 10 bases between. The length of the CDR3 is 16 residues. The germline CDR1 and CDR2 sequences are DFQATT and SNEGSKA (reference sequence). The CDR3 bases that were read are TGCAGTGCTAGAGATCGTGGGCAGTCCTATAATTCACCC. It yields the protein CSARDRGQSYNSP. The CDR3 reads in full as CSARDRGQSYNSPLHF.

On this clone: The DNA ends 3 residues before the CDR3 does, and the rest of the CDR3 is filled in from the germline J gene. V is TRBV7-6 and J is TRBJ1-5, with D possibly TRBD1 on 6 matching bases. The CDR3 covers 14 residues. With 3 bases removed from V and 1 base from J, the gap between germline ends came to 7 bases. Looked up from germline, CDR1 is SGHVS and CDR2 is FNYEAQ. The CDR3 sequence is CASSLTGSNQPQHF. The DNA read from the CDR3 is TGTGCCAGCAGCTTGACAGGAAGCAATCAGCCC.

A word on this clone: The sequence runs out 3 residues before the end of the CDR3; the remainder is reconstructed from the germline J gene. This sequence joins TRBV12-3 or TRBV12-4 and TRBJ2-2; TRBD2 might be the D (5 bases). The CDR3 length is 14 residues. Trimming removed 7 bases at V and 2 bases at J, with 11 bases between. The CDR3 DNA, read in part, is TGTGCCAGCATCTCGGGGATTAACACCGGGGAG. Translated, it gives CASISGINTGE. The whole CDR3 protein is CASISGINTGELFF.

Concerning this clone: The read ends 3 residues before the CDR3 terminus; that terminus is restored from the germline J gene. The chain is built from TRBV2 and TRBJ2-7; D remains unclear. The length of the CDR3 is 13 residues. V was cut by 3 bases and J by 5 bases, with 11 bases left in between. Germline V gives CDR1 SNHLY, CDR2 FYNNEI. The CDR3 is CASSDSSTDEQYF. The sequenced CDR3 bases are TGTGCCAGCAGTGATAGTTCAACCGACGAG.

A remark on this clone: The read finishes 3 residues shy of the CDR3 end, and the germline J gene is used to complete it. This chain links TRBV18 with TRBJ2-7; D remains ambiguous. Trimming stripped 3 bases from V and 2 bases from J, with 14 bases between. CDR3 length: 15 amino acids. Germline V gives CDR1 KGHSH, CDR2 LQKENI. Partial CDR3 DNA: TGTGCCAGCTCACCCGGCAGGCATTGGACCTACGAG. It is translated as CASSPGRHWTYE. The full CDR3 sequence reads CASSPGRHWTYEQYF.

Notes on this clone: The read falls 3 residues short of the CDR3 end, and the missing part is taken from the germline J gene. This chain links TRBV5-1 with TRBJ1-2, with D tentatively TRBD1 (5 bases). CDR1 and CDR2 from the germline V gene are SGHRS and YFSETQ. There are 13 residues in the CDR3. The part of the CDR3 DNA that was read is TGCGCCAGCACTATGGGGGGAAACGGGGGC. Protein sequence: CASTMGGNGG. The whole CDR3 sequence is CASTMGGNGGYTF.

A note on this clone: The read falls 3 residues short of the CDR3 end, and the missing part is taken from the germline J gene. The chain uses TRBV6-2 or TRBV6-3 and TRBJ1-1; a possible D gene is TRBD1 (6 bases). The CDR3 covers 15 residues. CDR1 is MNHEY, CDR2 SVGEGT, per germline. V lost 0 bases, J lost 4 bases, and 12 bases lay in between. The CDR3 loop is CASSYSGGGGTEAFF. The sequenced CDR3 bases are TGTGCCAGCAGTTACTCTGGCGGGGGCGGCACTGAA.

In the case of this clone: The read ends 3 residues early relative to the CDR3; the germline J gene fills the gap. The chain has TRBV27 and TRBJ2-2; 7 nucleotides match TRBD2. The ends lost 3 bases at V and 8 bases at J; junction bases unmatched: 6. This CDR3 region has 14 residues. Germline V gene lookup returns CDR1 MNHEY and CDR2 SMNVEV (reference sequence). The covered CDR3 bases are TGTGCCAGCAGTTTGTCCGCGGGAGCGGGGGAG. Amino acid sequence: CASSLSAGAGE. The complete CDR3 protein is CASSLSAGAGELFF.

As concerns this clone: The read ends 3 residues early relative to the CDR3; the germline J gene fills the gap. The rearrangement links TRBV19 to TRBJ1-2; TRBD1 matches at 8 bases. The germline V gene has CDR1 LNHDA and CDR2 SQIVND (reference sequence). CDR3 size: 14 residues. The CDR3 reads CASSSRGRIYDYTF. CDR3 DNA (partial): TGTGCCAGTAGTAGCAGGGGGCGCATCTACGAC.

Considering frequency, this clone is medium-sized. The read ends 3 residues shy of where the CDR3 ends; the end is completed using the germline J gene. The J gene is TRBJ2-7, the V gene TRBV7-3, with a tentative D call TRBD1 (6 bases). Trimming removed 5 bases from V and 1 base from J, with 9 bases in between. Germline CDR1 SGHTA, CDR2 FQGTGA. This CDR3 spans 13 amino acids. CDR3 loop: CASSPDRSYEQYF. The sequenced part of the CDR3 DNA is TGTGCCAGCAGCCCCGACAGGTCCTACGAG. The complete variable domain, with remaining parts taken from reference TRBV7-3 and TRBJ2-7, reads GAGVSQTPSNKVTEKGKYVELRCDPISGHTALYWYRQSLGQGPEFLIYFQGTGAADDSGLPNDRFFAVRPEGSVSTLKIQRTERGDSAVYLCASSPDRSYEQYFGPGTRLTVT.

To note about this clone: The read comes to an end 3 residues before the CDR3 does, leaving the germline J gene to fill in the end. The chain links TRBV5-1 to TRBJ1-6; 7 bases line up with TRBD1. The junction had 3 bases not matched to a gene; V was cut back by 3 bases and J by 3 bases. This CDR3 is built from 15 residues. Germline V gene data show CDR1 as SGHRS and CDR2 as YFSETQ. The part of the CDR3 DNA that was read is TGCGCCAGCAGCTCCGGGACAGACTATAATTCACCC. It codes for CASSSGTDYNSP. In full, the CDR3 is CASSSGTDYNSPLHF.

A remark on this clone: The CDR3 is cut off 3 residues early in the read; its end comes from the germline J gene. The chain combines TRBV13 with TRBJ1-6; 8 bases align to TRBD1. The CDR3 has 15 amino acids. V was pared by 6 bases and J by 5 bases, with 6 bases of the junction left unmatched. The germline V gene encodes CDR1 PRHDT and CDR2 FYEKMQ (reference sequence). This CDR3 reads CASSSWTGNNSPLHF. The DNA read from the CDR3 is TGTGCCAGCAGTTCCTGGACAGGGAATAATTCACCC.

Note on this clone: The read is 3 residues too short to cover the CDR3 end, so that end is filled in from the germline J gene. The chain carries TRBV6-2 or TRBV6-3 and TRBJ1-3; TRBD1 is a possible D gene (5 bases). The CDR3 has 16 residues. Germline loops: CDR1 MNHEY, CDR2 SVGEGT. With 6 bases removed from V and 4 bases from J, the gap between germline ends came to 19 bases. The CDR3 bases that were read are TGTGCCAGCAGCTCCCTGCGGGGGGTGGAAGGAAACACC. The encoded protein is CASSSLRGVEGNT. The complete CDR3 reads CASSSLRGVEGNTIYF.

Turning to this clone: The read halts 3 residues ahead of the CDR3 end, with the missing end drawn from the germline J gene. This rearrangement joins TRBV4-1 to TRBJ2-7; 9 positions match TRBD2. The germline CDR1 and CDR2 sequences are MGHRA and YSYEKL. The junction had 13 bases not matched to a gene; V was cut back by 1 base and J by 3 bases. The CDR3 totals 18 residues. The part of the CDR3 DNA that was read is TGCGCCAGCAGCCAAGCTGATCTTTTTCGGACTAGCGACTACGAG. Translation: CASSQADLFRTSDYE. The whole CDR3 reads CASSQADLFRTSDYEQYF.

CDR3 in amino acids: CASSPNSNTGELFF. CDR3 DNA, as far as it was read: TGCGCCAGCAGCCCAAACTCGAACACCGGGGAG. The rearrangement uses TRBV5-1 and TRBJ2-2; no reliable D call. The read ends 3 residues before the CDR3 terminus; that terminus is restored from the germline J gene. Trimming shortened V by 4 bases and J by 0 bases, and 7 bases separated the two germline ends. Per the germline V gene, CDR1 is SGHRS and CDR2 is YFSETQ. The CDR3 has 14 amino acids.

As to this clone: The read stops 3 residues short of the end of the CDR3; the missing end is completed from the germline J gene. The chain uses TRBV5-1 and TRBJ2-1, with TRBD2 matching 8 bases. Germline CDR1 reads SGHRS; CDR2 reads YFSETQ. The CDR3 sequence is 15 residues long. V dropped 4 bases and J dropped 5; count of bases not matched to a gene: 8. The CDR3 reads CASSPSSGRNNEQFF. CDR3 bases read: TGCGCCAGCAGCCCCTCTAGCGGGCGCAACAATGAG.

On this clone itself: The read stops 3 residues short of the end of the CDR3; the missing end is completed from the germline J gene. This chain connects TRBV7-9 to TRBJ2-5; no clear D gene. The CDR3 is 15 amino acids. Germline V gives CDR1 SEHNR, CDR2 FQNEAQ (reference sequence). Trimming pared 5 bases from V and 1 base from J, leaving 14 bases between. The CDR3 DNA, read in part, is TGTGCCAGCAGCCATAGGGCAGCCCTCCAAGAGACC. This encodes CASSHRAALQET. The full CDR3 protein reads CASSHRAALQETQYF.

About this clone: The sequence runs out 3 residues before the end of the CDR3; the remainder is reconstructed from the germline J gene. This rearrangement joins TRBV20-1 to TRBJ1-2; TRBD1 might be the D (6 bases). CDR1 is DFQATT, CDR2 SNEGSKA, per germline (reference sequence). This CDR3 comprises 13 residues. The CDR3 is CSGTGISSYDYTF. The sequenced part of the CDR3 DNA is TGCAGTGGAACAGGGATTAGCTCCTACGAC.

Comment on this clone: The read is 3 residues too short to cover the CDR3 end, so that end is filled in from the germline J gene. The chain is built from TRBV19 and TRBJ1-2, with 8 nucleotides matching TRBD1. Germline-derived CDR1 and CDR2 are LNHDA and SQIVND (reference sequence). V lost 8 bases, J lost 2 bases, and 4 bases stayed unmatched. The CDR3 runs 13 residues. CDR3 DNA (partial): TGTGCCAGTGGCTGGACAGGGAACTATGGC. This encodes CASGWTGNYG. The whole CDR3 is CASGWTGNYGYTF.